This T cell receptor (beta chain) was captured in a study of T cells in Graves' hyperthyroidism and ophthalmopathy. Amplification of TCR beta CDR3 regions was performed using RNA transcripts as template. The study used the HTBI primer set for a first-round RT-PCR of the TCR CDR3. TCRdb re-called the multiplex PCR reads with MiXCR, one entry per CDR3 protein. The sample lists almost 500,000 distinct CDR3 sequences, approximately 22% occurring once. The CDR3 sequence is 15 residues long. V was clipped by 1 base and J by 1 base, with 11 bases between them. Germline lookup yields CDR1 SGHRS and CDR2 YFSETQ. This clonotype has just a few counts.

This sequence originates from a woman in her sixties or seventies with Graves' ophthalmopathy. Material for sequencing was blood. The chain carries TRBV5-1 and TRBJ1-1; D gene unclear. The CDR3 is CASSLFETQNTEAFF. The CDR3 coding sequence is TGCGCCAGCAGCTTGTTTGAGACACAGAACACTGAAGCTTTCTTT.